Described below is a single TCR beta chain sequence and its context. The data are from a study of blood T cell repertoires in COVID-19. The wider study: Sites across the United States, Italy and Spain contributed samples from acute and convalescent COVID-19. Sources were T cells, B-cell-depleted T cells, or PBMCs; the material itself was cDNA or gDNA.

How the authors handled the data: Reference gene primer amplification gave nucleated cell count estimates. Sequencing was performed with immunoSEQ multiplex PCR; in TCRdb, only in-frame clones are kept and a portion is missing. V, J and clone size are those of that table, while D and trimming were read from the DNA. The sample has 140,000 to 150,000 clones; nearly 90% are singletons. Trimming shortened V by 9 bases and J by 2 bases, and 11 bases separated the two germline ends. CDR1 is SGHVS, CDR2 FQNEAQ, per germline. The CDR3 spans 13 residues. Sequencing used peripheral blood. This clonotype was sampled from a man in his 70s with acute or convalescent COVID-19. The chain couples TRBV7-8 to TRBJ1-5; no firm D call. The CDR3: CASGRSGNQPQHF. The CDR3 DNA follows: TGTGCCAGTGGGAGGTCCGGCAATCAGCCCCAGCATTTT.